This T cell receptor (beta chain) was observed in a study of identical twins. With template switching, a universal primer site was added, and the cDNA carried unique molecular identifiers. TCRdb reprocessed the 5' RACE reads via MiXCR and lists one record per CDR3 protein. The sample has about 890,000 distinct CDR3 sequences, more than 9% seen once. The CDR3 runs 16 residues. From germline, CDR1 is SEHNR and CDR2 FQNEAQ (reference sequence). V dropped 0 bases and J dropped 7 bases, with 19 bases sitting between them. These same data were also listed under a study on yellow fever vaccine responses in identical twins. That work contributes: Twins reportedly showed a vaccine T cell response that seemed partly convergent and partly personalized.

The material sequenced was PBMCs. This clonotype originated in a woman under 30 in good health. The V call is TRBV7-9, the J call TRBJ2-7; a possible D gene is TRBD1 (5 bases). CDR3 amino acids: CASSLAIGDYGQEQYF. Written as DNA, the CDR3 is TGTGCCAGCAGCTTAGCGATAGGGGATTACGGGCAAGAGCAGTACTTC.